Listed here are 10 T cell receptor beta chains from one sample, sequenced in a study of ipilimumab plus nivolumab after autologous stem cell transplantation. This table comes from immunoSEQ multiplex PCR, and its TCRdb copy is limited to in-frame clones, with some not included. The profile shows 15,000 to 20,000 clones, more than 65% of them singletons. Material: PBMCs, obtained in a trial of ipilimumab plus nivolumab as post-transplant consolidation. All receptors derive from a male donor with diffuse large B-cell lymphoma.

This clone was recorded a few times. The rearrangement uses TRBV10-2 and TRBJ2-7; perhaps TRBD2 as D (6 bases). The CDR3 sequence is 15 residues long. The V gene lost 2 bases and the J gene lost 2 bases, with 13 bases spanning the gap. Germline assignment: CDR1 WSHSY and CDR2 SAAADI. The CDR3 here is CASSETGRETYEQYF. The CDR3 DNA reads TGCGCCAGCAGTGAGACCGGACGGGAGACCTACGAGCAGTACTTC.

The CDR3 sequence: CASSFPGGRWNTEAFF. CDR3 bases: TGTGCCAGCAGTTTTCCAGGGGGTCGATGGAACACTGAAGCTTTCTTT. This chain connects TRBV7-9 to TRBJ1-1, with TRBD1 identical over 7 bases. Germline V gene lookup returns CDR1 SEHNR and CDR2 FQNEAQ (reference sequence). Trimming at V came to 6 bases and at J to 1 base, leaving 11 bases not matched to a gene. This CDR3 region has 16 residues.

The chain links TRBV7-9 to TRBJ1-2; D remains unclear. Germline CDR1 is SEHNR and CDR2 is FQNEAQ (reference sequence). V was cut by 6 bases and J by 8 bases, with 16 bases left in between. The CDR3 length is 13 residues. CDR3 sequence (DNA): TGTGCCAGCAGTCCTATGTCCCAAGGGGGCTACACCTTC. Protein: CASSPMSQGGYTF. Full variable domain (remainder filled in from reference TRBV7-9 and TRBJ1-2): DTGVSQNPRHKITKRGQNVTFRCDPISEHNRLYWYRQTLGQGPEFLTYFQNEAQLEKSRLLSDRFSAERPKGSFSTLEIQRTEQGDSAMYLCASSPMSQGGYTFGSGTRLTVV.

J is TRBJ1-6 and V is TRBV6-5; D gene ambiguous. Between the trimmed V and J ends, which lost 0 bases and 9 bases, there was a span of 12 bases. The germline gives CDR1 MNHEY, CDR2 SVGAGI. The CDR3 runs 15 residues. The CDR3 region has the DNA TGTGCCAGCAGTTACTCCCGCCTGGTCGGTTCACCCCTCCACTTT. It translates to CASSYSRLVGSPLHF.

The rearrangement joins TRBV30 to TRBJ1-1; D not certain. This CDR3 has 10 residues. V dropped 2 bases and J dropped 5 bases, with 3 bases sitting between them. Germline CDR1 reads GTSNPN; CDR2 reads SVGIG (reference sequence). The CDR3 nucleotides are TGTGCCTGGAGTCCTACTGAAGCTTTCTTT. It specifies CAWSPTEAFF.

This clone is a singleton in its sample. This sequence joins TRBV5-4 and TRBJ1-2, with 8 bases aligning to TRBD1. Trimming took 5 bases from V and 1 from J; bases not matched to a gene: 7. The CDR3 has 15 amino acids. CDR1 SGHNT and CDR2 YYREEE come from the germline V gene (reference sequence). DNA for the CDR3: TGTGCCAGCAGAAGGGGACAGGCCCTTAACTATGGCTACACCTTC. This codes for CASRRGQALNYGYTF.

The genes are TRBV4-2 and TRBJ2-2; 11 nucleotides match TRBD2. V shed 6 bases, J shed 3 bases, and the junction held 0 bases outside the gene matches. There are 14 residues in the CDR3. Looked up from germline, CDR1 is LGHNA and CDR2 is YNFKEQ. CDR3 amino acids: CASRLAGDTGELFF. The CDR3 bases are TGTGCCAGCAGACTAGCGGGGGACACCGGGGAGCTGTTTTTT.

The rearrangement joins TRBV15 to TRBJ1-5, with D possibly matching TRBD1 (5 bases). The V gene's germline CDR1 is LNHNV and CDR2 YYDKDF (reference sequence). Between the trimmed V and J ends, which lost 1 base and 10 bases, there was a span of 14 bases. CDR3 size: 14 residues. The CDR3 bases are TGTGCCACCAGCAGAGGGCCAGAGGACATCCCCCAGCATTTT. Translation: CATSRGPEDIPQHF. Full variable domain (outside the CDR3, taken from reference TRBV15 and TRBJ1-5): DAMVIQNPRYQVTQFGKPVTLSCSQTLNHNVMYWYQQKSSQAPKLLFHYYDKDFNNEADTPDNFQSRRPNTSFCFLDIRSPGLGDTAMYLCATSRGPEDIPQHFGDGTRLSIL.

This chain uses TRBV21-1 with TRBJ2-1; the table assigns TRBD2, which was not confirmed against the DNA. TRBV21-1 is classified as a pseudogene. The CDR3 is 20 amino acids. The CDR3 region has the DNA TGTGCCAGCAGCAAAGAGTCGTGGGAGCCCATTCGCGGGAGGGACAATGAGCAGTTCTTC. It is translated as CASSKESWEPIRGRDNEQFF.

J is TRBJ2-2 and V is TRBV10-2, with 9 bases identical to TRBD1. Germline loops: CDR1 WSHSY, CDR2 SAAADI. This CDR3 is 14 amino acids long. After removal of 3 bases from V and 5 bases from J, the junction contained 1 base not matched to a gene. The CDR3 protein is CASSEQGATGELFF. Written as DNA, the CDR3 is TGCGCCAGCAGTGAACAGGGGGCAACCGGGGAGCTGTTTTTT.